This TCR beta chain was profiled in a study of T cells after yellow fever vaccination. Findings of the study overall: Post-booster repertoires again held most primary-vaccination clones (approximately 96% CD4, 88% CD8).

The study made its TCR cDNA through 5'RACE template switching. That step introduced a universal primer site along with UMIs. TCRdb reanalysed the 5' RACE reads using MiXCR and keeps one entry per CDR3 protein. The sample has under 350,000 distinct CDR3 sequences, approximately 4% seen once; the top ten hold about 22%. This clonotype has ten or more counts. Its specificity is not known. The TCR originated in a young man who received the YFV17D yellow fever vaccine. The sequences come from PBMCs, collected 5 days after the yellow fever booster vaccination.

The CDR3 DNA reads TGTGCCAGCAGCTTTCGTCGACAGGGTACGGGTGGCTACACCTTC. It encodes CASSFRRQGTGGYTF. The V and J genes are TRBV7-2 and TRBJ1-2, with 7 bases aligning to TRBD1. Looked up from germline, CDR1 is SGHTA and CDR2 is FQGNSA. The CDR3 is 15 amino acids. The V and J ends lost 3 bases and 7 bases, in that order; junction bases with no gene match: 11. Together with reference TRBV7-2 and TRBJ1-2, the CDR3 gives the full variable domain: GAGVSQSPSNKVTEKGKDVELRCDPISGHTALYWYRQSLGQGLEFLIYFQGNSAPDKSGLPSDRFSAERTGGSVSTLTIQRTQQEDSAVYLCASSFRRQGTGGYTFGSGTRLTVV.